This TCR beta chain was obtained from a study of blood T cell repertoires in COVID-19. This clone was seen only a few times. Germline CDR1 reads SGHNT; CDR2 reads YYREEE (reference sequence). The V end lost 1 base, the J end lost 4 bases, and 8 bases lay between the germline ends. The CDR3 spans 13 residues. As processed by the authors: Estimation of nucleated cell counts relied on the amplification of reference gene primers. Sequencing was performed with immunoSEQ multiplex PCR; in TCRdb, only in-frame clones are kept and a portion is missing. V and J calls and clone size follow that table, whereas D and trimming were derived from the DNA. The top ten hold roughly 12% of the sample, which has about 240,000 clones, around four fifths seen once.

Sequenced material: peripheral blood. This TCR came from a woman in her sixties with active or convalescent COVID-19. The chain has TRBV5-4 and TRBJ1-2; no definite D call. CDR3 nucleotides: TGTGCCAGCAGCTTGTCCGGGAGCTATGGCTACACCTTC. Protein product: CASSLSGSYGYTF.